Presented here are 26 T cell receptor beta chains from one specimen sequenced in a study of early T cells in non-severe SARS-CoV-2 infection. Via MiXCR, TCRdb re-called the 5' RACE reads, giving one row per CDR3 protein. The sample contains 95,000 to 150,000 distinct CDR3 sequences, more than 12% of which appear only once. Sequencing was carried out using whole blood. Every receptor here comes from an adult who was a healthcare worker with PCR-confirmed SARS-CoV-2 infection or an uninfected control (not recorded which).

This clonotype showed up just a few times. J is TRBJ2-6 and V is TRBV5-4; D is uncertain. Per germline, CDR1 SGHNT and CDR2 YYREEE (reference sequence). The CDR3 sequence is 14 residues long. With 2 bases removed from V and 3 bases from J, the gap between germline ends came to 6 bases. CDR3 nucleotides: TGTGCCAGCAGCTTAGGGTTTGGGGCCAACGTCCTGACTTTC. The encoded protein is CASSLGFGANVLTF.

V and J are TRBV5-4 and TRBJ1-1; no firm D call. The CDR3 totals 13 residues. Trimming took 3 bases from V and 0 from J, leaving 6 bases between them. In germline, CDR1 is SGHNT, CDR2 YYREEE (reference sequence). The CDR3 region is CASSWTVNTEAFF. CDR3 in DNA: TGTGCCAGCAGCTGGACTGTGAACACTGAAGCTTTCTTT.

This clonotype was found once. The rearrangement uses TRBV7-2 and TRBJ1-2; D gene uncertain. The ends were cut back, 1 base at V and 0 bases at J, with 9 bases in the middle. The CDR3 has 15 residues. CDR1 is SGHTA and CDR2 is FQGNSA in the germline V gene. In DNA, the CDR3 is TGTGCCAGCAGCTTAGGCACGATTACTAACTATGGCTACACCTTC. Translation gives CASSLGTITNYGYTF.

J is TRBJ1-1 and V is TRBV12-3 or TRBV12-4; D is uncertain. The CDR3 length is 11 residues. V was pared by 7 bases and J by 4 bases, with 7 bases between. CDR3 bases: TGTGCCAGCACCCGGCTCACTGAAGCTTTCTTT. Residues: CASTRLTEAFF.

V and J are TRBV4-1 and TRBJ2-7; 9 nucleotides line up with TRBD2. Germline V gene data show CDR1 as MGHRA and CDR2 as YSYEKL. The J segment lost 3 bases and the V segment lost 1 base, leaving 7 bases of the junction unmatched. CDR3 length: 16 residues. CDR3 DNA: TGCGCCAGCAGCCAAGCCGTGGAAGCGGGGGGCTACGAGCAGTACTTC. It translates to CASSQAVEAGGYEQYF.

This chain links TRBV6-6 with TRBJ1-1; weak D call: TRBD1 (6 bases). This CDR3 has 18 residues. Deletions cut 0 bases from V and 7 bases from J, with 24 bases between. Looked up from germline, CDR1 is MNHNY and CDR2 is SVGAGI (reference sequence). CDR3 DNA: TGTGCCAGCAGTTACTCCTGGGTGCCGGGCCACAGGGAGGGTGAAGCTTTCTTT. Amino acids: CASSYSWVPGHREGEAFF.

This clonotype was counted between two and nine times. This chain links TRBV4-1 with TRBJ2-6; the D gene could be TRBD1 or TRBD2 (5 bases each). This CDR3 is 16 amino acids long. The germline V and J ends were trimmed by 1 base and 4 bases, with 11 bases remaining between them. Germline V gene data show CDR1 as MGHRA and CDR2 as YSYEKL. The CDR3 reads CASSQAEGLGANVLTF. The CDR3 DNA follows: TGCGCCAGCAGCCAAGCCGAGGGGCTAGGGGCCAACGTCCTGACTTTC.

The chain is built from TRBV20-1 and TRBJ2-3; a possible D gene is TRBD1 (5 bases). The CDR3 consists of 16 residues. Germline V gene lookup returns CDR1 DFQATT and CDR2 SNEGSKA (reference sequence). V dropped 0 bases and J dropped 2 bases, with 15 bases sitting between them. This CDR3 reads CSARDRLDGATDTQYF. CDR3 sequence (DNA): TGCAGTGCTAGAGATCGGCTAGATGGGGCCACAGATACGCAGTATTTT.

This clonotype was observed a few times. The chain is built from TRBV5-1 and TRBJ2-5; 10 bases align to TRBD1. The CDR3 loop spans 15 amino acids. CDR1 and CDR2 (germline): SGHRS, YFSETQ. Trimming cost V 4 bases and J 4 bases; bases outside gene matches: 7. The CDR3 is CASSAGTGEPETQYF. The CDR3, as DNA: TGCGCCAGCAGCGCGGGGACAGGGGAACCAGAGACCCAGTACTTC. Supplemented by reference TRBV5-1 and TRBJ2-5, the full variable domain reads KAGVTQTPRYLIKTRGQQVTLSCSPISGHRSVSWYQQTPGQGLQFLFEYFSETQRNKGNFPGRFSGRQFSNSRSEMNVSTLELGDSALYLCASSAGTGEPETQYFGPGTRLLVL.

Ten or more counts support this clonotype. The chain employs TRBV7-2 and TRBJ1-3; possible D gene TRBD1, 6 bases. V lost 2 bases to trimming and J lost 2 bases, with 13 bases between them. CDR1 is SGHTA, CDR2 FQGNSA, per germline. The CDR3 has 16 amino acids. CDR3 nucleotides: TGTGCCAGCAGCTTAACAAGGGGGAGGACTGGAAACACCATATATTTT. Translating gives CASSLTRGRTGNTIYF.

In this sample, this clonotype turned up many times. V usage is TRBV25-1 and J usage is TRBJ2-7; D is ambiguous. V dropped 0 bases and J dropped 4 bases, with 7 bases sitting between them. The CDR3 runs 13 residues. Germline lookup yields CDR1 MGHDK and CDR2 SYGVNS. CDR3 sequence: CASSEYRFYEQYF. The DNA for the CDR3 is TGTGCCAGCAGTGAATATCGCTTTTACGAGCAGTACTTC.

J is TRBJ1-5 and V is TRBV12-3 or TRBV12-4; 8 bases are a match to TRBD1. V dropped 6 bases and J dropped 5; count of bases not matched to a gene: 9. CDR3 length: 15 residues. CDR3 protein: CASSPGGQGYQPQHF. As DNA, the CDR3 is TGTGCCAGCAGCCCGGGAGGACAGGGCTATCAGCCCCAGCATTTT.

The rearrangement uses TRBV12-3 or TRBV12-4 and TRBJ2-6; D ambiguous. V shed 3 bases and J shed 0 bases, with 3 bases lying between them. The CDR3 is 14 residues long. The CDR3 region has the DNA TGTGCCAGCAGTTTTTACTCTGGGGCCAACGTCCTGACTTTC. This codes for CASSFYSGANVLTF.

The chain carries TRBV3-1 and TRBJ2-1; TRBD2 aligns across 7 bases. Unmatched junction bases numbered 6, after V lost 4 bases and J lost 6 bases. The germline V gene has CDR1 LGHDT and CDR2 YNNKEL (reference sequence). The CDR3 is 14 residues long. CDR3 DNA: TGTGCCAGCAGCCCCACGGGGACTACCAATGAGCAGTTCTTC. Its translation is CASSPTGTTNEQFF.

This clonotype was seen a handful of times. The rearrangement joins TRBV6-5 to TRBJ1-6, with TRBD1 matching over 7 bases. The junction had 6 bases not matched to a gene; V was cut back by 7 bases and J by 3 bases. Germline loops: CDR1 MNHEY, CDR2 SVGAGI. This CDR3 spans 15 amino acids. The CDR3 nucleotides are TGTGCCAGCAAGGAGGGGGCGCGCTATAATTCACCCCTCCACTTT. Its protein is CASKEGARYNSPLHF.

The chain employs TRBV12-3 or TRBV12-4 and TRBJ2-1; 7 bases match TRBD2. Trimming cost V 1 base and J 5 bases; bases outside gene matches: 2. The CDR3 consists of 14 residues. CDR3 bases: TGTGCCAGCAGTTTAGTCAGCGGGGACAATGAGCAGTTCTTC. It specifies CASSLVSGDNEQFF.

This clonotype was counted at least ten times. The V and J genes are TRBV12-3 or TRBV12-4 and TRBJ1-2, with D uncertain. The CDR3 loop spans 13 amino acids. V was trimmed by 5 bases and J by 4 bases, leaving 11 bases between them. CDR3 nucleotides: TGTGCCAGCAGTCAAAATGTTGGCTATGGCTACACCTTC. Translating gives CASSQNVGYGYTF.

This clonotype showed up just a few times. The V call is TRBV20-1, the J call TRBJ2-5, with D possibly called TRBD1 or TRBD2 (6 bases each). Germline V gene sequence: CDR1 DFQATT, CDR2 SNEGSKA (reference sequence). This CDR3 comprises 14 residues. Trimming took off 1 base at V and 3 bases at J, with 12 bases between the two ends. The CDR3 DNA reads TGCAGTGCTAGAGGAACGGGGGCCGAAGAGACCCAGTACTTC. Protein sequence: CSARGTGAEETQYF.

In its sample, this clonotype was seen many times. The rearrangement joins TRBV7-2 to TRBJ1-5, with D unresolved. This CDR3 has 13 amino acids. CDR1 is SGHTA, CDR2 FQGNSA, per germline. Trimming took off 5 bases at V and 11 bases at J, with 16 bases between the two ends. In DNA form, the CDR3 reads TGTGCCAGCAGCACGGATGCGGGCCGGACCCAGCATTTT. It translates to CASSTDAGRTQHF. Together with reference TRBV7-2 and TRBJ1-5, the CDR3 gives the full variable domain: GAGVSQSPSNKVTEKGKDVELRCDPISGHTALYWYRQSLGQGLEFLIYFQGNSAPDKSGLPSDRFSAERTGGSVSTLTIQRTQQEDSAVYLCASSTDAGRTQHFGDGTRLSIL.

The V and J genes are TRBV2 and TRBJ1-5; the match to TRBD1 covers 8 bases. V lost 7 bases, J lost 6 bases, and 8 bases stayed unmatched. The germline V gene encodes CDR1 SNHLY and CDR2 FYNNEI. The CDR3 is made up of 14 amino acids. The CDR3 DNA reads TGTGCCAGCACTCCGGACAGGGTATTTCAGCCCCAGCATTTT. Protein: CASTPDRVFQPQHF.

In this sample, this clonotype turned up a few times. The chain couples TRBV9 to TRBJ1-3, with D uncertain. The CDR3 is 15 amino acids. From germline, CDR1 is SGDLS and CDR2 YYNGEE. Trimming left V 0 bases short and J 0 bases short, with 7 bases between. In DNA form, the CDR3 reads TGTGCCAGCAGCGTAGCCGCGGCCTCTGGAAACACCATATATTTT. It specifies CASSVAAASGNTIYF. The complete variable domain, with remaining parts taken from reference TRBV9 and TRBJ1-3, reads DSGVTQTPKHLITATGQRVTLRCSPRSGDLSVYWYQQSLDQGLQFLIQYYNGEERAKGNILERFSAQQFPDLHSELNLSSLELGDSALYFCASSVAAASGNTIYFGEGSWLTVV.

The chain carries TRBV20-1 and TRBJ1-1; unclear D gene. CDR1 and CDR2 (germline): DFQATT, SNEGSKA (reference sequence). Trimming removed 3 bases from V and 1 base from J, with 3 bases in between. The length of the CDR3 is 11 residues. CDR3 sequence: CSASPNTEAFF. For the CDR3, the DNA is TGCAGTGCTAGTCCGAACACTGAAGCTTTCTTT.

This sequence joins TRBV5-1 and TRBJ2-3; 11 bases agree with TRBD2. V was clipped by 2 bases and J by 4 bases; unmatched bases: 6. This CDR3 comprises 16 residues. From germline, CDR1 is SGHRS and CDR2 YFSETQ. Written as DNA, the CDR3 is TGCGCCAGCAGCTTAATTCTAGCGGGGGGAGCAGATACGCAGTATTTT. This sequence encodes CASSLILAGGADTQYF.

The genes are TRBV6-2 or TRBV6-3 and TRBJ2-2; possible D gene TRBD1, 6 bases. Germline CDR1 and CDR2: MNHEY and SVGEGT. CDR3 length: 16 residues. V was trimmed by 0 bases and J by 6 bases, leaving 14 bases between them. The CDR3 spells CASSYSHRVRSGELFF. CDR3 in DNA: TGTGCCAGCAGTTACTCGCACAGGGTCAGGTCCGGGGAGCTGTTTTTT.

This chain joins TRBV25-1 and TRBJ2-4; D might be TRBD1 or TRBD2, each matching 5 bases. The V and J ends lost 2 bases and 0 bases respectively, with 11 bases between them. CDR1 is MGHDK and CDR2 is SYGVNS in the germline V gene. This CDR3 is 16 amino acids long. The CDR3 DNA reads as TGTGCCAGCAGTGAAGGGGGAGCTCTAGCCAAAAACATTCAGTACTTC. It translates to CASSEGGALAKNIQYF.

This clonotype has more than one count but fewer than ten. The chain joins TRBV10-3 to TRBJ1-1; maybe TRBD1 (5 bases). The CDR3 runs 14 residues. Germline-derived CDR1 and CDR2 are ENHRY and SYGVKD. V lost 4 bases and J 1 base, leaving 10 bases between the germline ends. Here the CDR3 DNA reads TGTGCCATCAGTGGGGGTACAGGGAACACTGAAGCTTTCTTT. It yields the protein CAISGGTGNTEAFF.